This T cell receptor beta chain was identified in a study of blood T cell repertoires in COVID-19 (dated by TCRdb to the early 2020s). Study-wide context: The collaborator samples originated in the United States, Italy and Spain and spanned the acute and convalescent phases of COVID-19. The material from the prospective study consisted of cDNA or gDNA derived from T cells, B-cell-depleted T cells, or PBMCs. Deeply sampled blood TCRbeta repertoires from subjects exposed to, actively infected with, or recovered from COVID-19 were included in the dataset. A freely available public database, intended as a resource for researchers studying the immune response to SARS-CoV-2, is where the repertoires were released. Samples came from the ongoing ImmuneRACE study (first 160 participants) plus 1,254 subjects from 6 global collaborators. A de-identified subject ID, COVID-19 status, age in years and sex were almost always included in the sample metadata. HLA class I and class II types, where available, came from metadata supplied by the sample provider rather than from assay-based typing. Study-wide findings and limitations: How much clinical and demographic metadata was included differed by source and by participant, and the metadata was provided uncurated.

V was cut back by 1 base and J by 5 bases, leaving a gap of 9 bases between them. Taken from cysteine to phenylalanine, the CDR3 has 14 residues. Only the CDR3 DNA is retained, 42 bases long and in frame from the first base. CDR1 and CDR2 are read off the germline V gene (reference sequence) as LNHNV and YYDKDF. This clone has only a few counts. What this receptor recognizes is not known. Base qualities are not provided; no much larger clone lies one nucleotide away. Collaborating institutions collected whole blood in K2EDTA tubes following their own protocols. For TCRbeta analysis, collaborators shipped samples as frozen whole blood, isolated PBMCs, or DNA extracted from either of those sample types. The immunoSEQ Assay, a bias-controlled multiplex PCR, was used to amplify TCRbeta CDR3 regions from genomic DNA. Under the source paper's analysis protocol: The number of nucleated cells in each sample was estimated by amplification of reference gene primers within the assay. Sequence reads were collapsed and filtered to measure the absolute abundance of every unique TCRbeta CDR3 rearrangement. For each sample, productive Simpson clonality was calculated as the square root of Simpson's diversity index across productive rearrangements. In TCRdb, the immuneACCESS table is reduced to in-frame sequences with V and J assigned. These tables do not hold every clone; where another copy was compared, an unresolved V gene accounts for under half, and the others remain unexplained. V and J calls and clone size are as listed in that table; D and trimming were resolved from the DNA. Across this sample there are 100,000 to 150,000 clones, with about 85% seen only once. The biggest ten clones account for 27% of the sample.

The chain is encoded by TRBV15 joined to TRBJ1-5; matching of 6 bases hints at TRBD1 as the D gene. The source material was peripheral blood. The sequence was collected from a woman of 80 years or more with acute or convalescent COVID-19. The nucleotide sequence reads TGTGCCACCAGCAGAGGGGCAGGGGATCAGCCCCAGCATTTT. Its product reads: CATSRGAGDQPQHF.